This T cell receptor (beta chain) was documented in a study of radiotherapy plus CTLA-4 blockade in lung cancer. This clone has only one observation. Produced via immunoSEQ multiplex PCR; TCRdb's table is partial and in-frame only. This repertoire shows tens of thousands of clones, 70% to 80% found once; its top ten account for almost 9%. The CDR3 is 19 amino acids. V shed 0 bases and J shed 7 bases, with 23 bases lying between them. The germline gives CDR1 SGHNT, CDR2 YYREEE (reference sequence). The chain couples TRBV5-4 to TRBJ1-6; D may be TRBD1 (6 bases). This clonotype was sampled from a human donor with non-small cell lung cancer who had stable disease on radiotherapy plus ipilimumab. This specimen consisted of peripheral blood, obtained from a patient treated with radiotherapy plus ipilimumab. In DNA, the CDR3 is TGTGCCAGCAGCTTGGAGGTGGGGTCGGTTCGGGGGCCCAATTCACCCCTCCACTTT. The encoded protein is CASSLEVGSVRGPNSPLHF.